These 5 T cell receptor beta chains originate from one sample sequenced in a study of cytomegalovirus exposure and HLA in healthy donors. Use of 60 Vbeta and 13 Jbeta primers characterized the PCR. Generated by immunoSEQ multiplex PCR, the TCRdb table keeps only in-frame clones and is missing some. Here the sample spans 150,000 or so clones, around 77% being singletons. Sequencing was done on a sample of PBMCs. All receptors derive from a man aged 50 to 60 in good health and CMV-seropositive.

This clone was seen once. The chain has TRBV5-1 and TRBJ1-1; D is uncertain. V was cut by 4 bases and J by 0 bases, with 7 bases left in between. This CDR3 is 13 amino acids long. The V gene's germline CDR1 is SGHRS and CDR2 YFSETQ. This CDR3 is CASSPLMNTEAFF. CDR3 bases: TGCGCCAGCAGCCCTTTAATGAACACTGAAGCTTTCTTT. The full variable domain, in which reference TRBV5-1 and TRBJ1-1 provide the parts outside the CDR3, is KAGVTQTPRYLIKTRGQQVTLSCSPISGHRSVSWYQQTPGQGLQFLFEYFSETQRNKGNFPGRFSGRQFSNSRSEMNVSTLELGDSALYLCASSPLMNTEAFFGQGTRLTVV.

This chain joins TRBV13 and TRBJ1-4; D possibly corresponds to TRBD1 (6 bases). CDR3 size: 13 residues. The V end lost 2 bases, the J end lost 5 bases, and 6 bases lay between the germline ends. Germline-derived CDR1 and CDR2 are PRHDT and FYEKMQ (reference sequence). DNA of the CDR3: TGTGCCAGCAGCTTAACAGGGAATGAAAAACTGTTTTTT. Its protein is CASSLTGNEKLFF.

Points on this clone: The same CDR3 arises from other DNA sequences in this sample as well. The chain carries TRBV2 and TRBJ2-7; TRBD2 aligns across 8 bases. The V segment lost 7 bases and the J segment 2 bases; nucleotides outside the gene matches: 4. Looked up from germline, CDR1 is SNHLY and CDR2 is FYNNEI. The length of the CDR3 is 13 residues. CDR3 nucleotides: TGTGCCAGCACCTCGGGGGGGACCTACGAGCAGTACTTC. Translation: CASTSGGTYEQYF.

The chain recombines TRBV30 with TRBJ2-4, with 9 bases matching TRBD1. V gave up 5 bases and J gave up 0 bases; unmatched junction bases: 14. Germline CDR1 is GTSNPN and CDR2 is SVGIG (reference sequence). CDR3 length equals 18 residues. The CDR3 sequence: CAWPRDRDERVAKNIQYF. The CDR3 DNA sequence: TGTGCCTGGCCCCGGGACAGGGATGAGAGGGTAGCCAAAAACATTCAGTACTTC.

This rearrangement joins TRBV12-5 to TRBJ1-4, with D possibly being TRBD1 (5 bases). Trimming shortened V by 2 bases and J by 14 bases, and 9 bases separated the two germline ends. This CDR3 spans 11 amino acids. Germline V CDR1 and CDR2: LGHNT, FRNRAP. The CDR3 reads CASGLQGRLFF. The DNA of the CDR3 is TGTGCTAGTGGTTTGCAGGGAAGGCTGTTTTTT.